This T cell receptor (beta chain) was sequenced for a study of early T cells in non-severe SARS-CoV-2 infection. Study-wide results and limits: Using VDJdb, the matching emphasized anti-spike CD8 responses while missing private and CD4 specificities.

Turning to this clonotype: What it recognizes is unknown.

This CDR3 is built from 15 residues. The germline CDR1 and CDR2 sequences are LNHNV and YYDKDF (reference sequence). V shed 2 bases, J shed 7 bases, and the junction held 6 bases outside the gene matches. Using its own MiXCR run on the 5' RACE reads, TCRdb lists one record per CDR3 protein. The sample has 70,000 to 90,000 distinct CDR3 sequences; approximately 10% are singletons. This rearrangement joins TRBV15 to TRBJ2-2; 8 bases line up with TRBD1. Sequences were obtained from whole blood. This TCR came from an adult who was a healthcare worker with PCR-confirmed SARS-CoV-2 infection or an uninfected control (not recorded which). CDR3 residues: CATSRLDRGVGELFF. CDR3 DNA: TGTGCCACCAGCAGACTCGACAGGGGAGTCGGGGAGCTGTTTTTT.